Detailed here is one T cell receptor (beta chain). Using immunoSEQ multiplex PCR, the repertoire was profiled, and TCRdb retains in-frame clones only, with some absent. The sample has over 300,000 clones; about four fifths are singletons. The data were taken from a study of blood T cell repertoires in COVID-19. Germline CDR1 is MNHEY and CDR2 is SVGEGT. This CDR3 is 15 amino acids long. V was pared by 4 bases and J by 7 bases, with 7 bases of the junction left unmatched. The receptor was isolated from a woman aged 50 to 60 with acute or convalescent COVID-19. The sample consisted of peripheral blood. The rearrangement joins TRBV6-2 or TRBV6-3 to TRBJ2-1, with 10 bases matching TRBD2. The CDR3 is CASSLRLAGENEQFF. The CDR3 DNA reads TGTGCCAGCAGTTTACGACTAGCGGGTGAGAATGAGCAGTTCTTC.